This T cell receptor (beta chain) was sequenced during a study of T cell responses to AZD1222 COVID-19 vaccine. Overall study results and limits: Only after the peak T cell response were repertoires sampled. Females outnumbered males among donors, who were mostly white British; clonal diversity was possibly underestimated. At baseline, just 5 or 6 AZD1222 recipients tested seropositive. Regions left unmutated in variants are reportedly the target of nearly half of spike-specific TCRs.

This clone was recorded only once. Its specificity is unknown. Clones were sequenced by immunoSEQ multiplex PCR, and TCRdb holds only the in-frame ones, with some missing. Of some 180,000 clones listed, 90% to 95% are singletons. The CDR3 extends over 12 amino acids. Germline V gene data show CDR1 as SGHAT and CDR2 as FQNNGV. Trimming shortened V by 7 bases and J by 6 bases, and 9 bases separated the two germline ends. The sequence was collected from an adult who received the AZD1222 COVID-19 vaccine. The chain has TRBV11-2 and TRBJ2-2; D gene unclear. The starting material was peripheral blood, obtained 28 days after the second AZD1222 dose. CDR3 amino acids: CASNIRSGELFF. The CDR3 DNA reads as TGTGCCAGCAACATAAGGTCCGGGGAGCTGTTTTTT.